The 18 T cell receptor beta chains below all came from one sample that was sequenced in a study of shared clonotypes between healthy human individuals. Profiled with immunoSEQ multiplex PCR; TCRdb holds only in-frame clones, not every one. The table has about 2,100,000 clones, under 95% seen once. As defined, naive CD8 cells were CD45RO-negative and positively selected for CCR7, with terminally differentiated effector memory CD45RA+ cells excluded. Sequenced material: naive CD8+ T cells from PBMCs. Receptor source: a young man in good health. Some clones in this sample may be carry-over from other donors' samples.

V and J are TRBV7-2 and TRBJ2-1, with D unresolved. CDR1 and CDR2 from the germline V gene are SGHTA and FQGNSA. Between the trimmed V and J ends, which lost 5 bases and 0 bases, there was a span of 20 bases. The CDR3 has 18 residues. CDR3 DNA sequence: TGTGCCAGCAGCCCCCGCCCTGAGACGGTTAGCTCCTACAATGAGCAGTTCTTC. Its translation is CASSPRPETVSSYNEQFF.

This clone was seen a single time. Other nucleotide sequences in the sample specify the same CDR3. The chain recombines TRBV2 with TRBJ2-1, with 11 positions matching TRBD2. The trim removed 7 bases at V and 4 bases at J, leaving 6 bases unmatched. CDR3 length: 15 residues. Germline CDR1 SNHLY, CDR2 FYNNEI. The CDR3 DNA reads TGTGCCAGCACCAGACTAGCGGGATCTTACAATGAGCAGTTCTTC. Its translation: CASTRLAGSYNEQFF.

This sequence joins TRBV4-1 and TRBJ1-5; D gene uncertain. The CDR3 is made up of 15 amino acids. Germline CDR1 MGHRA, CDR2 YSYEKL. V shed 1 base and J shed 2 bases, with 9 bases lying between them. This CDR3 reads CASSQAGFGNQPQHF. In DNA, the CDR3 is TGCGCCAGCAGCCAAGCTGGGTTCGGCAATCAGCCCCAGCATTTT.

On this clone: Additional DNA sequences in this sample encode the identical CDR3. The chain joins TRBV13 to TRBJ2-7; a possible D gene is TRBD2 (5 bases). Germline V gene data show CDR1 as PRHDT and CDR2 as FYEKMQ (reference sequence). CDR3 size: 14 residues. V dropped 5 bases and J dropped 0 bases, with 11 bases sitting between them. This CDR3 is CASSPSGSSYEQYF. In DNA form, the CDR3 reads TGTGCCAGCAGCCCAAGCGGTAGCTCCTACGAGCAGTACTTC.

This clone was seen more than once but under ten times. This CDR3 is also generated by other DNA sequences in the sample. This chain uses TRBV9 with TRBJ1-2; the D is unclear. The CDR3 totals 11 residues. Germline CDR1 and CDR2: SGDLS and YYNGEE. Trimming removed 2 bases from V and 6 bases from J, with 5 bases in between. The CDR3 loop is CASSVGDGYTF. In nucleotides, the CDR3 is TGTGCCAGCAGCGTTGGAGATGGCTACACCTTC.

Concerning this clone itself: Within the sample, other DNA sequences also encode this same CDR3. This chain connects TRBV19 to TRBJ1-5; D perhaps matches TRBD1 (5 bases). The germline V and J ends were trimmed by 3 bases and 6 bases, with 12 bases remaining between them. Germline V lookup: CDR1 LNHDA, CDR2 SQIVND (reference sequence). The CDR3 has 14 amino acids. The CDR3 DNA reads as TGTGCCAGTAGTATGGGCGGGCAGGGTCAGCCCCAGCATTTT. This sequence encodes CASSMGGQGQPQHF. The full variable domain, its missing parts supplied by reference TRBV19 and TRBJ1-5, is DGGITQSPKYLFRKEGQNVTLSCEQNLNHDAMYWYRQDPGQGLRLIYYSQIVNDFQKGDIAEGYSVSREKKESFPLTVTSAQKNPTAFYLCASSMGGQGQPQHFGDGTRLSIL.

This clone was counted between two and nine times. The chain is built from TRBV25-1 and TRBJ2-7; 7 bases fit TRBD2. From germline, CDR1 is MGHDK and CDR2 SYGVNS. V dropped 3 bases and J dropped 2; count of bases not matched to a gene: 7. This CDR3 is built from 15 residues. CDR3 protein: CASSEGKRGPYEQYF. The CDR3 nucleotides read TGTGCCAGCAGTGAGGGGAAGCGGGGCCCCTACGAGCAGTACTTC.

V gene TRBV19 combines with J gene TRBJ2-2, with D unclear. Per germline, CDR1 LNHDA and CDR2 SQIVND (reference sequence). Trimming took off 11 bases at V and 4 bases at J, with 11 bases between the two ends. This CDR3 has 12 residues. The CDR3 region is CAVMWGTGELFF. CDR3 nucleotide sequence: TGTGCCGTCATGTGGGGCACCGGGGAGCTGTTTTTT.

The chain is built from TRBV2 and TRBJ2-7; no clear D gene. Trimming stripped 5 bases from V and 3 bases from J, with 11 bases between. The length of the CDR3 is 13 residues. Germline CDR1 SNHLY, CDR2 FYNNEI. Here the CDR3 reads CASSSPGRYEQYF. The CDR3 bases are TGTGCCAGCAGTAGCCCAGGACGCTACGAGCAGTACTTC.

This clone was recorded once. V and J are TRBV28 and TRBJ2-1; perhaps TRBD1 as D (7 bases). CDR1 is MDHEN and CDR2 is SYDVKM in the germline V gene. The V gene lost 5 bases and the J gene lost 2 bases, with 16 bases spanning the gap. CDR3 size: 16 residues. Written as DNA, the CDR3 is TGTGCCAGCAGTAGCCCAGGCAGGGGGGCCTACAATGAGCAGTTCTTC. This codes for CASSSPGRGAYNEQFF.

CDR3 protein: CSVEEWTGNYGYTF. Here the CDR3 DNA reads TGCAGCGTTGAGGAATGGACAGGGAACTATGGCTACACCTTC. The chain combines TRBV29-1 with TRBJ1-2; 8 bases align to TRBD1. Germline V lookup: CDR1 SQVTM, CDR2 ANQGSEA. Trimming removed 3 bases from V and 2 bases from J; junction bases left unmatched: 5. CDR3 length: 14 amino acids.

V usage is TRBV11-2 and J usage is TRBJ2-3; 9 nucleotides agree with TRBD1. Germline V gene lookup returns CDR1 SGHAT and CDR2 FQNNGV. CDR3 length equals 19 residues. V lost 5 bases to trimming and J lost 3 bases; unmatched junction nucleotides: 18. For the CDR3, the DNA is TGTGCCAGCAGCCCAAGGAGGGGACAGGGAGACGGGCGGACAGATACGCAGTATTTT. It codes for CASSPRRGQGDGRTDTQYF. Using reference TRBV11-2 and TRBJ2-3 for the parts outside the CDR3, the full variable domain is EAGVAQSPRYKIIEKRQSVAFWCNPISGHATLYWYQQILGQGPKLLIQFQNNGVVDDSQLPKDRFSAERLKGVDSTLKIQPAKLEDSAVYLCASSPRRGQGDGRTDTQYFGPGTRLTVL.

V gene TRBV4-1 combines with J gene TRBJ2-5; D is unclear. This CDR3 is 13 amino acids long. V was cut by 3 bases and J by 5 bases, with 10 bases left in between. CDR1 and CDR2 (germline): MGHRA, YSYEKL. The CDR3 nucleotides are TGCGCCAGCAGCCAGCTAGTTCGGGAGACCCAGTACTTC. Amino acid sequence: CASSQLVRETQYF.

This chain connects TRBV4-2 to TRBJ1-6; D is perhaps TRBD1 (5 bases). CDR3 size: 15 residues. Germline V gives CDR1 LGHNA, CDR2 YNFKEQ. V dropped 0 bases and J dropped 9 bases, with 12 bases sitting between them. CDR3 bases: TGTGCCAGCAGCCAAGAAGAGGGTAGGGGTTCACCCCTCCACTTT. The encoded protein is CASSQEEGRGSPLHF.

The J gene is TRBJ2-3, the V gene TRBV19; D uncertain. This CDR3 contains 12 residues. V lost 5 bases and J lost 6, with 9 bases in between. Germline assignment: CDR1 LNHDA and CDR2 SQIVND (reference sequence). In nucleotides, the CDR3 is TGTGCCAGTAGTCCCGGGTCTGATACGCAGTATTTT. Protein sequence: CASSPGSDTQYF.

CDR3 protein: CASSPPQVQETQYF. CDR3 nucleotide sequence: TGTGCCAGCTCACCTCCTCAGGTCCAAGAGACCCAGTACTTC. The genes are TRBV18 and TRBJ2-5; D gene uncertain. Trimming removed 3 bases from V and 1 base from J, with 9 bases in between. CDR1 KGHSH and CDR2 LQKENI come from the germline V gene. The CDR3 totals 14 residues.

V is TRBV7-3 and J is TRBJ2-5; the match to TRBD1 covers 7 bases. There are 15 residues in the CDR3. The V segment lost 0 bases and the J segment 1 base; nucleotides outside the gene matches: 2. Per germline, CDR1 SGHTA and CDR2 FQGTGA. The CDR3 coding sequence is TGTGCCAGCAGCTTAACGGGGACAGCCCAAGAGACCCAGTACTTC. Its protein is CASSLTGTAQETQYF.

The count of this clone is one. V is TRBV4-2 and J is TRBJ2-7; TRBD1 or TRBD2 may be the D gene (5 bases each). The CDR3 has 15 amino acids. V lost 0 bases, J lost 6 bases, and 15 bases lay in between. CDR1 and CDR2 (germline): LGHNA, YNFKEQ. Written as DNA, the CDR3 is TGTGCCAGCAGCCAAGAAGGGGACCCCCAGGTCGAGCAGTACTTC. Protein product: CASSQEGDPQVEQYF.